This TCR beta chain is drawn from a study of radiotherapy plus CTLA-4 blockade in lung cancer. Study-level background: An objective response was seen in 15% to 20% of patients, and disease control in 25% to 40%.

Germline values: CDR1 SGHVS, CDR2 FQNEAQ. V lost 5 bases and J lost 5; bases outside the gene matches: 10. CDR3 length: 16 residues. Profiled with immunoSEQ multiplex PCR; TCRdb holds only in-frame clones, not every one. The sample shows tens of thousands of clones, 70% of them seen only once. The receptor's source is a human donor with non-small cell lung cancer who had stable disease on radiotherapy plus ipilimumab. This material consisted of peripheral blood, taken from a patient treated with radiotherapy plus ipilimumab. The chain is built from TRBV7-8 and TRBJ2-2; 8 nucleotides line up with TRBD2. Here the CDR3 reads CASSPRTGGTTGELFF. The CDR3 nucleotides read TGTGCCAGCAGCCCTAGGACGGGGGGGACAACCGGGGAGCTGTTTTTT. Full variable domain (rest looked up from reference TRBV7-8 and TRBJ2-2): GAGVSQSPRYKVAKRGQDVALRCDPISGHVSLFWYQQALGQGPEFLTYFQNEAQLDKSGLPSDRFFAERPEGSVSTLKIQRTQQEDSAVYLCASSPRTGGTTGELFFGEGSRLTVL.